This T cell receptor (beta chain) was recovered during a study of blood T cell repertoires in COVID-19. The wider study: Italy, Spain and the United States were the sources of the convalescent and acute COVID-19 samples.

The CDR3 runs 16 residues. Germline values: CDR1 MNHEY, CDR2 SVGAGI. Losses at the gene ends were 4 bases for V and 4 bases for J; bases not matched to a gene: 7. In the authors' methods: How many nucleated cells were present was estimated from reference gene primer amplification. The table came from immunoSEQ multiplex PCR; TCRdb's copy has only in-frame clones and leaves some out. The D gene and trimming were derived from the DNA, and the V and J assignments and clone size from that table. The sample lists 200,000 or so clones, around 85% occurring once. The sequenced sample was peripheral blood. The receptor comes from a human donor with active or convalescent COVID-19. The donor label of this sample is uncertain. This chain connects TRBV6-5 to TRBJ1-3; 10 bases are a match to TRBD1. Here the CDR3 DNA reads TGTGCCAGCAGTTTATATGGGACAGGGGTAGGAAACACCATATATTTT. Translating gives CASSLYGTGVGNTIYF.